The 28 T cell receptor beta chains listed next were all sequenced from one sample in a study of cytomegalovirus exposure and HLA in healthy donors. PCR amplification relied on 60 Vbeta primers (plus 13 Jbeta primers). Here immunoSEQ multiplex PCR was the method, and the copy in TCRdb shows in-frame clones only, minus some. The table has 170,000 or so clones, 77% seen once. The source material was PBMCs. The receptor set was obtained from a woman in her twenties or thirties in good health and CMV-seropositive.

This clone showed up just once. In DNA form, the CDR3 reads TGTGCCAGCAGGACCGGGACTCCCAACGAGCAGTACTTC. Amino acids: CASRTGTPNEQYF. V usage is TRBV6-5 and J usage is TRBJ2-7; weak D call: TRBD2 (6 bases). Germline CDR1 MNHEY, CDR2 SVGAGI. V lost 6 bases, J lost 5 bases, and 14 bases lay in between. CDR3 size: 13 residues.

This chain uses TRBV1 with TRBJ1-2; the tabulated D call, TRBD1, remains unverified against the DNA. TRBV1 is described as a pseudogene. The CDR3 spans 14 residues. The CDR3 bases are TGCACCAGCAGCCTCGACAGGGGGCAAGATGGCTACACCTTC. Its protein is CTSSLDRGQDGYTF.

The CDR3 DNA follows: TGCGCCAGCAGTCAAGTCGGGAACACTGAAGCTTTCTTT. Its translation is CASSQVGNTEAFF. This chain connects TRBV23-1 to TRBJ1-1; D not certain. TRBV23-1 is annotated as an ORF whose role is uncertain. This CDR3 is 13 amino acids long. Deletions cut 2 bases from V and 1 base from J, with 5 bases between.

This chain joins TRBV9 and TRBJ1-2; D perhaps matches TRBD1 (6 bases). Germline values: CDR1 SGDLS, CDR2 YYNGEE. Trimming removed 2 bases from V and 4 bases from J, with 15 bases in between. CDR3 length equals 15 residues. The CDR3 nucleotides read TGTGCCAGCAGCGTGGGGGACACGGGGAGCTATGGCTACACCTTC. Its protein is CASSVGDTGSYGYTF.

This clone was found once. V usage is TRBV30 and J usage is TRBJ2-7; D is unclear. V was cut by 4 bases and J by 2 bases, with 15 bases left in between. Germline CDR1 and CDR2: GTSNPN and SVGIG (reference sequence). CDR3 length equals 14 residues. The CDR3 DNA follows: TGTGCCTGGACGGTTGGCGGCTCCCCCTACGAGCAGTACTTC. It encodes CAWTVGGSPYEQYF.

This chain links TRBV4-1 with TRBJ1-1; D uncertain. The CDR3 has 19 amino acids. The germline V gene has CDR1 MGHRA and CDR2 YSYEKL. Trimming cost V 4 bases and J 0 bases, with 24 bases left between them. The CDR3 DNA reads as TGCGCCAGCAGCCTAAGACCCCCCGGTTGGGAGGGAATGAACACTGAAGCTTTCTTT. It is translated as CASSLRPPGWEGMNTEAFF.

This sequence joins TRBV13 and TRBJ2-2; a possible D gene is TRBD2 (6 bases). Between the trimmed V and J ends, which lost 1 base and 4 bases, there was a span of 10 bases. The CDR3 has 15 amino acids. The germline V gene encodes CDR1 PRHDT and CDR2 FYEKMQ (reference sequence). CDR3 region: CASSLVLGGTGELFF. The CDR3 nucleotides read TGTGCCAGCAGCTTAGTACTCGGGGGCACCGGGGAGCTGTTTTTT.

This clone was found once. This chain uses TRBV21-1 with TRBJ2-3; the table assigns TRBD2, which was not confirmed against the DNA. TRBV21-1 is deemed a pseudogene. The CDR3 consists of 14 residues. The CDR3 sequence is CASRKPGSTDTQYF. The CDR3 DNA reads TGTGCCAGCAGAAAGCCGGGTAGCACAGATACGCAGTATTTT.

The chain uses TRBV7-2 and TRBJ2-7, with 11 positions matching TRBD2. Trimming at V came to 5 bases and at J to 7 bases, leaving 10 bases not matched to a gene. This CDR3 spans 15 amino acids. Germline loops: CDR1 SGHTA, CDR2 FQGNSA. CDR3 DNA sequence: TGTGCCAGCAGCGTTAGCGGGAGGGCCGGAGCAGAGCAGTACTTC. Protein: CASSVSGRAGAEQYF.

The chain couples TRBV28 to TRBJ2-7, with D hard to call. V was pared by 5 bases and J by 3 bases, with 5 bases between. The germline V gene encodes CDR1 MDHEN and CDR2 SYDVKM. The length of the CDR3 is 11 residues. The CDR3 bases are TGTGCCAGCAGTAGAGGCTACGAGCAGTACTTC. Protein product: CASSRGYEQYF.

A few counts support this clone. Here the CDR3 DNA reads TGCAGCGTTGTGATGGGATATTTGAGTGGGGCGGGCACAGATACGCAGTATTTT. Its translation: CSVVMGYLSGAGTDTQYF. The J gene is TRBJ2-3, the V gene TRBV29-1; maybe TRBD1 (5 bases). Per the germline V gene, CDR1 is SQVTM and CDR2 is ANQGSEA. This CDR3 spans 18 amino acids. V lost 4 bases, J lost 1 base, and 24 bases lay in between.

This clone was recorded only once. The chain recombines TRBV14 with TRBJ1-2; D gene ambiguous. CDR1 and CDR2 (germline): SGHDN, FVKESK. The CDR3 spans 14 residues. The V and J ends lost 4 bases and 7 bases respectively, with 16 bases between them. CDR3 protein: CASSPRWVVSGYTF. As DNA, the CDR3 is TGTGCCAGCAGCCCTAGGTGGGTGGTTTCTGGCTACACCTTC.

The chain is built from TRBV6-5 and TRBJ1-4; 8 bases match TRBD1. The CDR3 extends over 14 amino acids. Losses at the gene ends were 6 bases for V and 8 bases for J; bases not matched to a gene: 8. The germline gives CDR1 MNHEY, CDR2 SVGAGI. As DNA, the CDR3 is TGTGCCAGCAGGAGAAGGACAGGGAGCGAAAAACTGTTTTTT. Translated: CASRRRTGSEKLFF.

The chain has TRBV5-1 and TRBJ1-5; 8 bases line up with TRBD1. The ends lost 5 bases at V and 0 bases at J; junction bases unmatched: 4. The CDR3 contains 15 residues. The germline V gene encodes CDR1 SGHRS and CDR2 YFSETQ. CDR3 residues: CASRQGADSNQPQHF. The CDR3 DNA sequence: TGCGCCAGCAGGCAGGGGGCGGATAGCAATCAGCCCCAGCATTTT. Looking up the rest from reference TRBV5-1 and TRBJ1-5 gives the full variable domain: KAGVTQTPRYLIKTRGQQVTLSCSPISGHRSVSWYQQTPGQGLQFLFEYFSETQRNKGNFPGRFSGRQFSNSRSEMNVSTLELGDSALYLCASRQGADSNQPQHFGDGTRLSIL.

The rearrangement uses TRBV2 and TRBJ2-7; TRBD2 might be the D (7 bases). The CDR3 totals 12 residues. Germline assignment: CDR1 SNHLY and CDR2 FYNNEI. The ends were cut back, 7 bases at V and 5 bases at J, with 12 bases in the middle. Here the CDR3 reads CASKGGVDEQYF. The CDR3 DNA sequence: TGTGCCAGCAAGGGGGGGGTCGACGAGCAGTACTTC.

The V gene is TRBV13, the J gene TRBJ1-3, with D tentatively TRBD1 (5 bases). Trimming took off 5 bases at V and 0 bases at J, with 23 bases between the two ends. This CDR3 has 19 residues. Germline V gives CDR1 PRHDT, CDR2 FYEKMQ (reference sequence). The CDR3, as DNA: TGTGCCAGCAGCGTGACTAGTTACGGGACGGGACGCTCTGGAAACACCATATATTTT. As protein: CASSVTSYGTGRSGNTIYF.

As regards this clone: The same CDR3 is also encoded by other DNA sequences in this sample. Here the CDR3 reads CASRGQYQETQYF. CDR3 coding DNA: TGTGCCAGTAGAGGACAGTACCAAGAGACCCAGTACTTC. The gene calls are TRBV19 and TRBJ2-5; D may be TRBD1 (6 bases). CDR3 length equals 13 residues. The V gene's germline CDR1 is LNHDA and CDR2 SQIVND (reference sequence). Trimming removed 6 bases from V and 0 bases from J, with 8 bases in between.

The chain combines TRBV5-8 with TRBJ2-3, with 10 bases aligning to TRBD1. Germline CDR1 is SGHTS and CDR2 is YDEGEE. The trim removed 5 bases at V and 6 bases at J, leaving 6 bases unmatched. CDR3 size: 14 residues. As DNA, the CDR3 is TGTGCCAGCAGTCGACAGGGGGCATCTGATACGCAGTATTTT. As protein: CASSRQGASDTQYF. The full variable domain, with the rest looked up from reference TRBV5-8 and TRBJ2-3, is EAGVTQSPTHLIKTRGQQATLRCSPISGHTSVYWYQQALGLGLQFLLWYDEGEERNRGNFPPRFSGRQFPNYSSELNVNALELEDSALYLCASSRQGASDTQYFGPGTRLTVL.

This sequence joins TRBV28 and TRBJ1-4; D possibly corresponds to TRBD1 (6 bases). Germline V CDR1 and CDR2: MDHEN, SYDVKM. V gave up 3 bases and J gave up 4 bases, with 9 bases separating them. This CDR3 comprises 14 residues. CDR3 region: CASSFGGHNEKLFF. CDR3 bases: TGTGCCAGCAGTTTCGGGGGGCATAATGAAAAACTGTTTTTT.

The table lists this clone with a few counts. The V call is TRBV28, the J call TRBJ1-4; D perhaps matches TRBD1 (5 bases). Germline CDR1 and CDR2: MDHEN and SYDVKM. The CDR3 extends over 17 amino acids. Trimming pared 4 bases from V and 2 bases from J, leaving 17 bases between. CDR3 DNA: TGTGCCAGCAGTTCCCTCCCCACAGGAGGGACTAATGAAAAACTGTTTTTT. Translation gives CASSSLPTGGTNEKLFF. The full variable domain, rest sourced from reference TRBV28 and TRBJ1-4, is DVKVTQSSRYLVKRTGEKVFLECVQDMDHENMFWYRQDPGLGLRLIYFSYDVKMKEKGDIPEGYSVSREKKERFSLILESASTNQTSMYLCASSSLPTGGTNEKLFFGSGTQLSVL.

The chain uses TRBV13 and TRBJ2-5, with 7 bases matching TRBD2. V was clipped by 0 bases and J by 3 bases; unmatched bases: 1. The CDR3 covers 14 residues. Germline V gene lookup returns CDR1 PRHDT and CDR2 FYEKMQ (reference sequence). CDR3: CASSLGLAEETQYF. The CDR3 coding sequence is TGTGCCAGCAGCTTAGGTCTAGCGGAAGAGACCCAGTACTTC.

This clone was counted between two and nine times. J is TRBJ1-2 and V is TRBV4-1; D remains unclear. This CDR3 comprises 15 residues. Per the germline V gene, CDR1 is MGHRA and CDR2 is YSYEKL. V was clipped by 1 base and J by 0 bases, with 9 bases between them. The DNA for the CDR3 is TGCGCCAGCAGCCAAGTGGGCGCCGCTAACTATGGCTACACCTTC. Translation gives CASSQVGAANYGYTF.

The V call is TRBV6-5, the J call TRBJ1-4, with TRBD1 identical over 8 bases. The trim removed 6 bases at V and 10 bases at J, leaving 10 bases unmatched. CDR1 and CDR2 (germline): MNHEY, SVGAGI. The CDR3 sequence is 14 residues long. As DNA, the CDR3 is TGTGCCAGCAGGGGGACAGGTAGAATGGGAAAACTGTTTTTT. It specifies CASRGTGRMGKLFF.

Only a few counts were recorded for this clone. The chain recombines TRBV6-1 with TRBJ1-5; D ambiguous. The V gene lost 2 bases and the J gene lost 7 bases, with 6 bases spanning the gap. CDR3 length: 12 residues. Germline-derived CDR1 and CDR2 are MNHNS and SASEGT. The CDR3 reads CASSEREQPQHF. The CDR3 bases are TGTGCCAGCAGTGAAAGGGAGCAGCCCCAGCATTTT.

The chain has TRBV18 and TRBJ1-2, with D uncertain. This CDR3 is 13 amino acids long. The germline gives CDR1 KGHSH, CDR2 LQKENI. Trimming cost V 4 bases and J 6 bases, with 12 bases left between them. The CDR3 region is CASSLPGHDGYTF. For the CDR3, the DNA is TGTGCCAGCTCACTCCCAGGCCACGATGGCTACACCTTC.

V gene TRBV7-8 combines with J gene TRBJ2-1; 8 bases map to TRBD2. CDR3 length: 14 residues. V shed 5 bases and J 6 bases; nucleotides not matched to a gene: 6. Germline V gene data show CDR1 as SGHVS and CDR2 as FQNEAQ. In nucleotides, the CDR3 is TGTGCCAGCAGCCCCAGACTAGCGATCAATGAGCAGTTCTTC. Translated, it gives CASSPRLAINEQFF.

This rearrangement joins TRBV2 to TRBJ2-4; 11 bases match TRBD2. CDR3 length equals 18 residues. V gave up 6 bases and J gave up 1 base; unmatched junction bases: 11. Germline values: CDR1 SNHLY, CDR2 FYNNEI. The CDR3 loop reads CASSDSGRAERAKNIQYF. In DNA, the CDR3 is TGTGCCAGCAGCGATAGCGGGAGGGCCGAAAGGGCCAAAAACATTCAGTACTTC. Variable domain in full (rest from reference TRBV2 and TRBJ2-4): EPEVTQTPSHQVTQMGQEVILRCVPISNHLYFYWYRQILGQKVEFLVSFYNNEISEKSEIFDDQFSVERPDGSNFTLKIRSTKLEDSAMYFCASSDSGRAERAKNIQYFGAGTRLSVL.

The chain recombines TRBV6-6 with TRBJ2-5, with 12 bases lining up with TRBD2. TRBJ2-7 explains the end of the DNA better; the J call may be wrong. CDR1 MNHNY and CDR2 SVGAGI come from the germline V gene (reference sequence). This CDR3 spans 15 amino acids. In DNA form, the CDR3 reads TGTGCCAGCAGTTACGGCTGGACTAGCGGGACCGAGCAGTACTTC. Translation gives CASSYGWTSGTEQYF.